This T cell receptor beta chain was sequenced in a study of identical twins. TCRdb ran MiXCR on the 5' RACE reads and lists one entry per CDR3 protein. The table records about 720,000 distinct CDR3 sequences, 8% to 9% of them present only once. This clonotype was recorded at least ten times. Separately, the same data were catalogued under a study of yellow fever vaccine responses in identical twins.

This clonotype was sampled from a woman aged 18-29 years in good health. The sequencing sample was made of PBMCs.

CDR3 residues: CASSPRGALGNEQYF. The DNA for the CDR3 is TGTGCCAGCAGCCCAAGAGGGGCTTTGGGTAACGAGCAGTACTTC. The J gene is TRBJ2-7, the V gene TRBV7-2, with D possibly being TRBD1 or TRBD2 (5 bases each). Germline V CDR1 and CDR2: SGHTA, FQGNSA. The CDR3 sequence is 15 residues long. V was pared by 5 bases and J by 5 bases, with 19 bases between. Drawing the rest from reference TRBV7-2 and TRBJ2-7, the complete variable domain is GAGVSQSPSNKVTEKGKDVELRCDPISGHTALYWYRQSLGQGLEFLIYFQGNSAPDKSGLPSDRFSAERTGGSVSTLTIQRTQQEDSAVYLCASSPRGALGNEQYFGPGTRLTVT.